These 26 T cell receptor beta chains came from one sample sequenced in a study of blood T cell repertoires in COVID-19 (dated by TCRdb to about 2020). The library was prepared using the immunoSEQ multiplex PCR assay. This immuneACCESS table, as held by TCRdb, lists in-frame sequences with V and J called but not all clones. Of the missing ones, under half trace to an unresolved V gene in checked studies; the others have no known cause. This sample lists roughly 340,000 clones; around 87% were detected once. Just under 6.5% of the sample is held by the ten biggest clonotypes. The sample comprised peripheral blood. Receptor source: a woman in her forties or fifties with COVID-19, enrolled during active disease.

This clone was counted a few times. The CDR3 loop reads CASSPSTLNTEAFF. Here the CDR3 DNA reads TGTGCCAGCTCACCTTCTACCCTGAACACTGAAGCTTTCTTT. J is TRBJ1-1 and V is TRBV18; D uncertain. Germline CDR1 KGHSH, CDR2 LQKENI. Trimming pared 3 bases from V and 0 bases from J, leaving 8 bases between. The CDR3 is 14 amino acids. The variable domain in full, completed from reference TRBV18 and TRBJ1-1, reads NAGVMQNPRHLVRRRGQEARLRCSPMKGHSHVYWYRQLPEEGLKFMVYLQKENIIDESGMPKERFSAEFPKEGPSILRIQQVVRGDSAAYFCASSPSTLNTEAFFGQGTRLTVV.

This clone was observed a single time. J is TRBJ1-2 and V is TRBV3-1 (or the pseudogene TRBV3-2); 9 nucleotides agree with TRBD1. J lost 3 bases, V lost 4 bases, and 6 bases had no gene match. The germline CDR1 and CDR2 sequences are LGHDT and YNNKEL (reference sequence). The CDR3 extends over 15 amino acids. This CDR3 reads CASSRRTGVDYGYTF. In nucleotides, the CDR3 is TGTGCCAGCAGCCGCAGGACAGGGGTGGACTATGGCTACACCTTC.

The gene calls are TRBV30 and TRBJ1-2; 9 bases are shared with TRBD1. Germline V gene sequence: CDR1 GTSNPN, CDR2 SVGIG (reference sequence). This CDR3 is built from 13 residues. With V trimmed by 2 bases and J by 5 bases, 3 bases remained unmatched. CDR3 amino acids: CAWSKQGAYGYTF. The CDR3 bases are TGTGCCTGGAGTAAACAGGGGGCGTATGGCTACACCTTC.

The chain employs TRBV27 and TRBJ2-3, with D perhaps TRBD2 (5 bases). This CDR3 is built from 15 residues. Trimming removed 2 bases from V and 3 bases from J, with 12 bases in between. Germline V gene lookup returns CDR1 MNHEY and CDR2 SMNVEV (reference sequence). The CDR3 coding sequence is TGTGCCAGCAGTTTACAAGTCGGCGGGACAGATACGCAGTATTTT. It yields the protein CASSLQVGGTDTQYF.

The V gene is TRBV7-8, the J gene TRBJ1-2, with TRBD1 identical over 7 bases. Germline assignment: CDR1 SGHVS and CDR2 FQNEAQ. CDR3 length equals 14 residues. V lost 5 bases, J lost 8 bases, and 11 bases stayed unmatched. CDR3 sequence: CASSARDSSPGYTF. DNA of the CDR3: TGTGCCAGCAGCGCCCGGGACAGCTCGCCCGGCTACACCTTC.

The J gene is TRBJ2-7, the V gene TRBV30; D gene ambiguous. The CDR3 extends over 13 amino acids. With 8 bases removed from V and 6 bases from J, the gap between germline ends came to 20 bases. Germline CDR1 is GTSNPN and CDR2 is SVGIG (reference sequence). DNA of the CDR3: TGTGCCACCGAACTCGGGTACGGTCGCGAGCAGTACTTC. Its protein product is CATELGYGREQYF.

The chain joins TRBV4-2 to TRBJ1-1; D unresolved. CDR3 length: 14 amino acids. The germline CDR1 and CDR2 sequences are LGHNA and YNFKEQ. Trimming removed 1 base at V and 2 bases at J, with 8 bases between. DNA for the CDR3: TGTGCCAGCAGCCAAGTCCTATCTAACACTGAAGCTTTCTTT. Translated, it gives CASSQVLSNTEAFF.

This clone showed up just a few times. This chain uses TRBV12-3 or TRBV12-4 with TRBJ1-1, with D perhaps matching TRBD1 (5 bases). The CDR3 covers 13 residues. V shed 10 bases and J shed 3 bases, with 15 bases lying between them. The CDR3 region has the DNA TGTGCCAATTCCCCCCGGGGGTACACTGAAGCTTTCTTT. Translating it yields CANSPRGYTEAFF.

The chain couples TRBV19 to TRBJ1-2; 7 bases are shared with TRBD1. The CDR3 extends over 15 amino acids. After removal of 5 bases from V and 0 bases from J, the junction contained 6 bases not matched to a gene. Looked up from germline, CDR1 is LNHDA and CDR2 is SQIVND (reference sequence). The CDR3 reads CASSPQGQTNYGYTF. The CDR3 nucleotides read TGTGCCAGTAGTCCCCAGGGACAGACTAACTATGGCTACACCTTC.

CDR3 nucleotides: TGTGCCACCAGCAGAGATGAGGGCCCGGGCAGGGGAAACACCATATATTTT. Translating it yields CATSRDEGPGRGNTIYF. The chain carries TRBV15 and TRBJ1-3; D gene uncertain. V was trimmed by 0 bases and J by 4 bases, leaving 16 bases between them. CDR3 length: 17 residues. Germline V gene sequence: CDR1 LNHNV, CDR2 YYDKDF (reference sequence).

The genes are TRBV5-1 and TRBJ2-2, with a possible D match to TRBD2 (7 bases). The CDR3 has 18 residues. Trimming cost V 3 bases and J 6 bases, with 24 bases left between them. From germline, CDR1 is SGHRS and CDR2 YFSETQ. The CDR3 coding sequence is TGCGCCAGCAGCTCAAGGAGCGGAGGCAGGGGAGGGTCCGGGGAGCTGTTTTTT. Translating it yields CASSSRSGGRGGSGELFF. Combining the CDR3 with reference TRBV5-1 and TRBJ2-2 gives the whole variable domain KAGVTQTPRYLIKTRGQQVTLSCSPISGHRSVSWYQQTPGQGLQFLFEYFSETQRNKGNFPGRFSGRQFSNSRSEMNVSTLELGDSALYLCASSSRSGGRGGSGELFFGEGSRLTVL.

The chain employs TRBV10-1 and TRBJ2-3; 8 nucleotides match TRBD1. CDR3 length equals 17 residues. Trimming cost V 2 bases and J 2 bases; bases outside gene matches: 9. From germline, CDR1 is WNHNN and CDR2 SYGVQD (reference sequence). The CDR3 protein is CASSEIGQGYVTDTQYF. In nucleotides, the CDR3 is TGCGCCAGCAGTGAGATCGGACAGGGATATGTCACAGATACGCAGTATTTT.

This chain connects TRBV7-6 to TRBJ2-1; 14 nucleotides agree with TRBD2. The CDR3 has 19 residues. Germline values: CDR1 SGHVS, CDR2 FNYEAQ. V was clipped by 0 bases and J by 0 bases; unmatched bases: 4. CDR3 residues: CASSLAGTSGRSSYNEQFF. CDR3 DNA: TGTGCCAGCAGCTTAGCCGGGACTAGCGGGAGAAGCTCCTACAATGAGCAGTTCTTC. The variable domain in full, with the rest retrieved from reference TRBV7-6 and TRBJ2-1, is GAGVSQSPRYKVTKRGQDVALRCDPISGHVSLYWYRQALGQGPEFLTYFNYEAQQDKSGLPNDRFSAERPEGSISTLTIQRTEQRDSAMYRCASSLAGTSGRSSYNEQFFGPGTRLTVL.

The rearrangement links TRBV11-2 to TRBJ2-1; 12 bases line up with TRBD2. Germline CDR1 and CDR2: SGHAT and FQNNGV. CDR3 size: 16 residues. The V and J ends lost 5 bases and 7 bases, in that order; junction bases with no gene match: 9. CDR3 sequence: CASSRDPTSGRNEQFF. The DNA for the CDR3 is TGTGCCAGCAGCCGGGACCCGACTAGCGGGAGAAATGAGCAGTTCTTC.

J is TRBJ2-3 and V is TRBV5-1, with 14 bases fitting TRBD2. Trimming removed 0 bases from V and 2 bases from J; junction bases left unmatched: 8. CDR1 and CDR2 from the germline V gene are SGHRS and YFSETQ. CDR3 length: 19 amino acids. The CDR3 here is CASSLDPGTSGGLTDTQYF. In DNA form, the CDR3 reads TGCGCCAGCAGCTTGGACCCCGGGACTAGCGGGGGTCTCACAGATACGCAGTATTTT. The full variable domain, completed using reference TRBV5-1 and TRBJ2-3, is KAGVTQTPRYLIKTRGQQVTLSCSPISGHRSVSWYQQTPGQGLQFLFEYFSETQRNKGNFPGRFSGRQFSNSRSEMNVSTLELGDSALYLCASSLDPGTSGGLTDTQYFGPGTRLTVL.

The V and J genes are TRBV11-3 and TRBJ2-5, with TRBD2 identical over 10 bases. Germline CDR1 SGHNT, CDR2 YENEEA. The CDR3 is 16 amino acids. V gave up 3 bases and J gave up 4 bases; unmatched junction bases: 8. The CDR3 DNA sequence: TGTGCCAGCAGCTTTCCCAGCGGGAGGGCCCGAGAGACCCAGTACTTC. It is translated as CASSFPSGRARETQYF.

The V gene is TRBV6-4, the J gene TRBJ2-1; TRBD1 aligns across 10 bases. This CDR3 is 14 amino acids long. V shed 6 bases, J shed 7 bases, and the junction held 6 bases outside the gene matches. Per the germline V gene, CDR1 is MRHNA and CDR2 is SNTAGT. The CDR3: CASRRDRGSNEQFF. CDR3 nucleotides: TGTGCCAGCAGACGGGACAGGGGTAGTAATGAGCAGTTCTTC.

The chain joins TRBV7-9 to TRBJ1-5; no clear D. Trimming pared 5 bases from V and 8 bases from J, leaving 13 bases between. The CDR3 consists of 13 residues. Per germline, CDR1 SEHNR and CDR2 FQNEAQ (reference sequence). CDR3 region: CASSPDGGEPQHF. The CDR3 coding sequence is TGTGCCAGCAGCCCAGATGGCGGGGAGCCCCAGCATTTT.

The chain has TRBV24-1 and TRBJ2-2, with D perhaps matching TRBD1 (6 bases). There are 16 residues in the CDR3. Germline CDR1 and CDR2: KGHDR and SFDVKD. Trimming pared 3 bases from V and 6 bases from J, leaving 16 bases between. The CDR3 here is CATSDAGTPWSGELFF. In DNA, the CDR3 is TGTGCCACCAGTGATGCCGGGACACCCTGGTCCGGGGAGCTGTTTTTT.

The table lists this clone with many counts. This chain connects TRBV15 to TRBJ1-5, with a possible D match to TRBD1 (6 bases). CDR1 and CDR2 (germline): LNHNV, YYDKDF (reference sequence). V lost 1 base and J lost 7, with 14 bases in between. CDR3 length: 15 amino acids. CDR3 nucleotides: TGTGCCACCAGCAGAGGGGACACAGGTATCCAGCCCCAGCATTTT. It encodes CATSRGDTGIQPQHF.

CDR3 region: CASSSGYEQYF. In DNA form, the CDR3 reads TGTGCCAGCAGTAGCGGTTACGAGCAGTACTTC. The rearrangement links TRBV2 to TRBJ2-7; the D gene is possibly TRBD2 (5 bases). V was cut by 5 bases and J by 4 bases, with 6 bases left in between. CDR1 is SNHLY, CDR2 FYNNEI, per germline. This CDR3 spans 11 amino acids. The whole variable domain, remainder taken from reference TRBV2 and TRBJ2-7, is EPEVTQTPSHQVTQMGQEVILRCVPISNHLYFYWYRQILGQKVEFLVSFYNNEISEKSEIFDDQFSVERPDGSNFTLKIRSTKLEDSAMYFCASSSGYEQYFGPGTRLTVT.

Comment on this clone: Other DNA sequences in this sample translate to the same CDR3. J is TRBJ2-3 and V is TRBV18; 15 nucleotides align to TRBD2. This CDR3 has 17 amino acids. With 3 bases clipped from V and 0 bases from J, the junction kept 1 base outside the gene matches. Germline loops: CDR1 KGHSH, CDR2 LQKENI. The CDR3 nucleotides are TGTGCCAGCTCACCGGGACTAGCGGGAGGTAGCACAGATACGCAGTATTTT. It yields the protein CASSPGLAGGSTDTQYF. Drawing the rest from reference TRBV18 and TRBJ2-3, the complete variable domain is NAGVMQNPRHLVRRRGQEARLRCSPMKGHSHVYWYRQLPEEGLKFMVYLQKENIIDESGMPKERFSAEFPKEGPSILRIQQVVRGDSAAYFCASSPGLAGGSTDTQYFGPGTRLTVL.

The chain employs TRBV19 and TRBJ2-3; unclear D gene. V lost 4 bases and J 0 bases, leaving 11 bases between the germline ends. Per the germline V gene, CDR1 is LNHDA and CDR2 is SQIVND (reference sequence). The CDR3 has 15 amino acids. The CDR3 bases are TGTGCCAGTAGTACCGGTATTCTGAGCACAGATACGCAGTATTTT. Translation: CASSTGILSTDTQYF.

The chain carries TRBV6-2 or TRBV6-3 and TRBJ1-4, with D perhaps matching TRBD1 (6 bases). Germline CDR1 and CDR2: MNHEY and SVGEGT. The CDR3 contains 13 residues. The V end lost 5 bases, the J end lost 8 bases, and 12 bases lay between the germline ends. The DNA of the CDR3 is TGTGCCAGCAGTCTACACAGGGAAGAAAAACTGTTTTTT. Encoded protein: CASSLHREEKLFF.

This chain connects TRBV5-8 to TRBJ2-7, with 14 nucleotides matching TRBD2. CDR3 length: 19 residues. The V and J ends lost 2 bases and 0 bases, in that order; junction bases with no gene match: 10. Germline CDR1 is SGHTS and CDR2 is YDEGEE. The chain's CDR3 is CASSLQGLAGVHSSYEQYF. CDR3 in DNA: TGTGCCAGCAGCTTACAGGGACTAGCGGGAGTTCACAGCTCCTACGAGCAGTACTTC.

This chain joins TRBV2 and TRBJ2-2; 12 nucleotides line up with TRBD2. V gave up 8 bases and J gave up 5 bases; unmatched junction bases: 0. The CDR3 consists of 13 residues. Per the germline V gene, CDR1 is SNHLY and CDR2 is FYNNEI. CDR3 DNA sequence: TGTGCCAGCGGGACTAGCGGGACCGGGGAGCTGTTTTTT. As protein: CASGTSGTGELFF.